A selection of T cell receptor beta chains follows, all from one sample in a study of siplizumab effects on memory and regulatory T cells. Using immunoSEQ multiplex PCR, the repertoire was profiled, and TCRdb retains in-frame clones only, with some absent. The sample contains about 48,000 clones, roughly 90% of which appear only once. Sequenced material: naive CD8+ T cells sorted from blood. These TCRs come from a human donor in good health. The conserved cysteine and the conserved F or W are not part of the CDR3 here. The D gene is left open where the match is weak. Where a row states a size, it is once, few, many or the class of an expanded clone; other rows omit it.

abundance	j_gene	v_gene	d_gene	CDR3aa
few	TRBJ1-1	TRBV29-1	TRBD1	SATGANTEAF
once	TRBJ2-7	TRBV28	TRBD1	ATYDRGYEQY
few	TRBJ2-7	TRBV6-5	-	ASSYGIYEQY
-	TRBJ2-2	TRBV6-4	-	ASSDNLRNAGELF
-	TRBJ2-2	TRBV11-2	TRBD1	ASSVAQGARGTGELF
-	TRBJ2-7	TRBV6-6	TRBD1	ASSDSGTAYEQY
-	TRBJ2-3	TRBV9	-	ASSARSGSSTDTQY
-	TRBJ1-1	TRBV29-1	TRBD1	SARQGRWTEAF
-	TRBJ1-5	TRBV11-3	-	ASSLTVGSNQPQH
-	TRBJ2-5	TRBV2	TRBD2	ASSPQGSGRYQETQY
once	TRBJ2-7	TRBV19	-	ASSIQGSSYEQY
-	TRBJ1-2	TRBV6-6	-	ASSYSGNYGYT
-	TRBJ1-5	TRBV5-5	-	ASSLDPGVGQPQH
-	TRBJ2-1	TRBV19	-	ASSIIALDNEQF
-	TRBJ2-3	TRBV9	TRBD2	ASSFYSGGVADTQY
once	TRBJ2-5	TRBV6-5	TRBD2	ASSKTGLGVQTQY
-	TRBJ2-2	TRBV19	TRBD2	ASSPGLNTGELF
-	TRBJ1-2	TRBV7-3	-	ASSSGGDDYT
-	TRBJ2-7	TRBV5-6	-	ASSPGQPSSYEQY
-	TRBJ2-5	TRBV4-2	TRBD2	ASSQAGGQETQY
-	TRBJ2-7	TRBV27	TRBD2	ASSWGTSGGYEQY
-	TRBJ2-3	TRBV7-8	-	ASSFLETSMTDTQY
-	TRBJ1-4	TRBV7-9	-	ASSPPTGVATNEKLF
few	TRBJ2-7	TRBV27	-	ASGPQGRDYEQY
-	TRBJ2-2	TRBV4-1	TRBD2	ASSQSKTSGGPNTGELF
-	TRBJ1-2	TRBV7-9	TRBD1	ASDRVDYGYT
-	TRBJ1-2	TRBV19	-	ASTPGGVRGYT
-	TRBJ2-7	TRBV27	TRBD1	ASSFGTGSYEQY
once	TRBJ2-1	TRBV14	-	ASSRHINEQF
-	TRBJ2-2	TRBV19	-	ASSPPNVGIGELF
once	TRBJ2-5	TRBV5-1	-	ASSALSDEETQY
-	TRBJ2-7	TRBV2	-	ASSEGGQSLYEQY
once	TRBJ2-5	TRBV7-9	-	ASSLAYGRYQETQY
-	TRBJ2-5	TRBV6-5	-	ASSYSSAGAETQY
-	TRBJ2-7	TRBV6-5	-	ASSYRDGPYEQY
few	TRBJ1-6	TRBV5-1	-	ASSLAGRASENSPLH
-	TRBJ1-2	TRBV4-1	-	ASSQDPPGFNYGYT
-	TRBJ2-2	TRBV6-6	TRBD2	ASSLTGRGTGELF
-	TRBJ1-2	TRBV14	-	ASSQVSDYGYT
few	TRBJ1-1	TRBV19	TRBD1	ASSMTGTEAF
-	TRBJ1-1	TRBV30	-	AWSDEGLNTEAF
once	TRBJ2-2	TRBV7-9	-	AGATGELF
-	TRBJ2-3	TRBV11-2	-	ASSLDGRGFTDTQY
once	TRBJ2-7	TRBV4-2	TRBD1	ASSQETGQGVYEQY
-	TRBJ2-3	TRBV12-5	-	ASGLEAPVSADTQY
-	TRBJ1-1	TRBV19	-	ATAGGHGTEAF
-	TRBJ2-5	TRBV5-4	-	ASSTLGPTQY
-	TRBJ2-7	TRBV5-1	-	ASSWGLGEDEQY
-	TRBJ1-6	TRBV7-2	TRBD1	ASSFSTGPSSPLH
few	TRBJ1-2	TRBV2	TRBD1	ASSELGQGANYGYT